These T cell receptor beta chains were read from a single sample in a study of T-cell memory formation after mild COVID-19. TCRdb independently ran MiXCR on the 5' RACE reads; one entry per CDR3 protein. Of about 450,000 distinct CDR3 sequences in the sample, 23% were seen once. Material for sequencing was PBMCs or a T cell subset sorted from them (not recorded which). These receptors originate from an adult woman who had mild COVID-19 (a few samples of this study predate the infection). Cell type and time point are not known. Each CDR3 is given with its conserved first and last residue. A D gene is named only where the DNA matches it firmly. Only part of the rows carry a size: once, few, many, or a class if the clone is expanded.

CDR3nt	CDR3aa	j_gene	d_gene	v_gene	abundance
TGCAGTGCTGGGGATCGGCGGGATACGCAGTATTTT	CSAGDRRDTQYF	TRBJ2-3	NA	TRBV20-1	few
TGTGCCAGCAGCTTGGCCGGGCGGGGTAGCACAGATACGCAGTATTTT	CASSLAGRGSTDTQYF	TRBJ2-3	NA	TRBV5-1	many
TGCGCCAGCAGCTTGGCTATAGGGCCCAAAGAGACCCAGTACTTC	CASSLAIGPKETQYF	TRBJ2-5	NA	TRBV5-1	NA
TGTGCCAGCAGCCAAGATTTCCCAGATACGCAGTATTTT	CASSQDFPDTQYF	TRBJ2-3	NA	TRBV4-2	NA
TGTGCCAGCAGCGTACACGACCACCACTCCTACGAGCAGTACTTC	CASSVHDHHSYEQYF	TRBJ2-7	NA	TRBV6-1	NA
TGTGCCAGCAGCCGGGACACATCCTACAATGAGCAGTTCTTC	CASSRDTSYNEQFF	TRBJ2-1	NA	TRBV14	NA
TGTGCCAGCAGTTACCCCGGTAATGAGCAGTTCTTC	CASSYPGNEQFF	TRBJ2-1	NA	TRBV6-6	few
TGCGCCAGCAGCCGGGTGGGACAGCTCGACTACAATGAGCAGTTCTTC	CASSRVGQLDYNEQFF	TRBJ2-1	TRBD1	TRBV5-1	few
TGTGCCAGCAGCTTCCTCACGAGCCCCTACGAGCAGTACTTC	CASSFLTSPYEQYF	TRBJ2-7	NA	TRBV5-5	NA
TGTGCCAGCCAACGGGACTTAAGCTCCTACAATGAGCAGTTCTTC	CASQRDLSSYNEQFF	TRBJ2-1	NA	TRBV2	few
TGTGCCAGCAGCTCTAGAAGCGGCGAGAATTCACCCCTCCACTTT	CASSSRSGENSPLHF	TRBJ1-6	NA	TRBV7-9	NA
TGTGCCAGCAGCTCCTCGACGATGGATTACAATGAGCAGTTCTTC	CASSSSTMDYNEQFF	TRBJ2-1	NA	TRBV7-2	NA
TGCGCCAGCCGTGACGCCGGGACAGCGAACACCGGGGAGCTGTTTTTT	CASRDAGTANTGELFF	TRBJ2-2	TRBD1	TRBV5-1	NA
TGTGCCAGCAGTGATCCCGGGCAGTACTTC	CASSDPGQYF	TRBJ2-7	NA	TRBV2	NA
TGTGCCAGTAGTCATTACGGGAGATTGAACACTGAAGCTTTCTTT	CASSHYGRLNTEAFF	TRBJ1-1	NA	TRBV19	NA
TGTGCCAGCAGTTCGAATAGGTTGAATGAGCAGTTCTTC	CASSSNRLNEQFF	TRBJ2-1	NA	TRBV6-2/TRBV6-3	NA
TGTGCCAGCAGCTTTACGGCAGATACGCAGTATTTT	CASSFTADTQYF	TRBJ2-3	NA	TRBV7-9	few
TGTGCCAGCAGCCAGAATAACCCAGATACGCAGTATTTT	CASSQNNPDTQYF	TRBJ2-3	NA	TRBV3-1	few
TGTGCCAGCAGCATAGGACAGCCGTTGTACTTC	CASSIGQPLYF	TRBJ2-7	NA	TRBV5-5	few
TGTGCCAGCAGCTGGACTAGCGGAGAGACCCAGTACTTC	CASSWTSGETQYF	TRBJ2-5	TRBD2	TRBV7-2	NA
TGTGCCAGCAGGACCACAGGCACAGATACGCAGTATTTT	CASRTTGTDTQYF	TRBJ2-3	NA	TRBV12-3/TRBV12-4	few
TGCAGTGCTAGAGAGTGGGTAGATGGGAATGAGCAGTTCTTC	CSAREWVDGNEQFF	TRBJ2-1	NA	TRBV20-1	NA
TGTGCCAGCAGCTCCTTTGGGCGGGATGGGTACAATGAGCAGTTCTTC	CASSSFGRDGYNEQFF	TRBJ2-1	NA	TRBV11-2	once
TGTGCCAGCAGTGAAAGGCCTAGAGAGACCCAGTACTTC	CASSERPRETQYF	TRBJ2-5	NA	TRBV2	NA
TGTGCCAGCAGCTTAATTGTTGGCAATGAGCAGTTCTTC	CASSLIVGNEQFF	TRBJ2-1	NA	TRBV7-8	NA
TGTGCCAGCAGCCCGGACAGTATATGGGAGCAGTACTTC	CASSPDSIWEQYF	TRBJ2-7	NA	TRBV7-6	NA
TGCAGTGCTAGTTGGGCCGGAAGGGTAGTAGAGCAGTTCTTC	CSASWAGRVVEQFF	TRBJ2-1	NA	TRBV20-1	few
TGTGCCAGCACCTCTAACAGCGGCTATGGCTACACCTTC	CASTSNSGYGYTF	TRBJ1-2	NA	TRBV6-2/TRBV6-3	many
TGTGCCAGCAGCTTAGGGGTATTACCCAACTACGAGCAGTACTTC	CASSLGVLPNYEQYF	TRBJ2-7	NA	TRBV7-8	few
TGTGCCAGCAGCGTCGGCGCAGGGAATCAGCCCCAGCATTTT	CASSVGAGNQPQHF	TRBJ1-5	NA	TRBV9	few
TGCGCCAGCAGCGTTGAGGCTGGGGCCAACGTCCTGACTTTC	CASSVEAGANVLTF	TRBJ2-6	NA	TRBV5-1	NA
TGTGCCAGCAGACGTGATGGGGGACATAATAATTCACCCCTCCACTTT	CASRRDGGHNNSPLHF	TRBJ1-6	NA	TRBV7-9	few
TGTGCCACTGGGACTAGCCTCGCAGTCGAGACCCAGTACTTC	CATGTSLAVETQYF	TRBJ2-5	TRBD2	TRBV27	few
TGTGCCAGCAGCTTAGACAGGGGAGGGGTGCAGTACTTC	CASSLDRGGVQYF	TRBJ2-7	NA	TRBV7-3	NA
TGTGCCAGCACCCCGACCCGCTGGGTCAGCACAGATACGCAGTATTTT	CASTPTRWVSTDTQYF	TRBJ2-3	NA	TRBV6-5	NA
TGTGCCACCAGCGGACAGGGTTTCACCGGGGAGCTGTTTTTT	CATSGQGFTGELFF	TRBJ2-2	TRBD1	TRBV15	few
TGTGCCAGCAGCGTAGATCCAGGGCGGGGCTACACCTTC	CASSVDPGRGYTF	TRBJ1-2	NA	TRBV9	few
TGTGCCAGCAGCTCGCAGACGGCGGGAGGGAGCACAGATACGCAGTATTTT	CASSSQTAGGSTDTQYF	TRBJ2-3	TRBD2	TRBV4-2	NA
TGCGCCAGCAGCCAAGGGGAGGGGGGCATCCAAGAGACCCAGTACTTC	CASSQGEGGIQETQYF	TRBJ2-5	NA	TRBV4-1	NA
TGCGCCAGCAGTCAAGTGGGCGGGGGGCAAGAGACCCAGTACTTC	CASSQVGGGQETQYF	TRBJ2-5	TRBD2	TRBV10-2	NA
TGTGCCATCAGTGACACCGGGACAGGATCCTACAATGAGCAGTTCTTC	CAISDTGTGSYNEQFF	TRBJ2-1	TRBD1	TRBV10-3	NA
TGTGCCAGCAGCCAGGGCCCCTACGAGCAGTACTTC	CASSQGPYEQYF	TRBJ2-7	NA	TRBV3-1	many
TGTGCCAGCAGCCCTATAGGGGGGCTTACGGCAGCCACGCAGTATTTT	CASSPIGGLTAATQYF	TRBJ2-3	NA	TRBV7-2	NA
TGCGCCAGCAGCTTGGAAGGGCAGGCTACCTACGAGCAGTACTTC	CASSLEGQATYEQYF	TRBJ2-7	NA	TRBV5-1	few
TGTGCCATCAGTGAGTCCCAAGCCGGGACCGGGGATTCACCCCTCCACTTT	CAISESQAGTGDSPLHF	TRBJ1-6	NA	TRBV10-3	NA
TGTGCCAGCAGCTTTGGGGGGGTTTCCTACAATGAGCAGTTCTTC	CASSFGGVSYNEQFF	TRBJ2-1	TRBD2	TRBV5-6	few
TGCAGTGCTAGGTGGGCGGGAGATGATGAGCAGTTCTTC	CSARWAGDDEQFF	TRBJ2-1	TRBD2	TRBV20-1	NA
TGCGCCAGCAGCTTGCCGGGGGCGAGCTCCTACGAGCAGTACTTC	CASSLPGASSYEQYF	TRBJ2-7	NA	TRBV5-1	many
TGTGCCACCAGCAGGGTTTCCGGACTAGCGGTCTCCTACAATGAGCAGTTCTTC	CATSRVSGLAVSYNEQFF	TRBJ2-1	TRBD2	TRBV15	many
TGCGCCAGCAGCAATAGACAGGGGGCGATGAACACTGAAGCTTTCTTT	CASSNRQGAMNTEAFF	TRBJ1-1	TRBD1	TRBV4-1	few
TGCAGTGCTCAGGGGCTAGAGGCGGGAGAGAGCAAAAACATTCAGTACTTC	CSAQGLEAGESKNIQYF	TRBJ2-4	NA	TRBV20-1	few
TGTGCCAGCAGCTTAGCCGGGATCAATCAGCCCCAGCATTTT	CASSLAGINQPQHF	TRBJ1-5	NA	TRBV7-2	few
TGTGCCAGCAGCCCGCCCCCGAGCCCAGCTAACTATGGCTACACCTTC	CASSPPPSPANYGYTF	TRBJ1-2	NA	TRBV7-9	few